This TCR beta chain stems from a study of cytomegalovirus exposure and HLA in healthy donors. As for this clone: Its target is unknown.

The primer mix had 60 Vbeta and 13 Jbeta primers. The table came from immunoSEQ multiplex PCR; TCRdb's copy has only in-frame clones and leaves some out. The sample holds around 200,000 clones, around 81% seen once. Study-level results: Prior analysis indicated that the majority of TCR beta V segments exhibited productivity approximately 87% or approximately 30% of the time.

The sample was PBMCs. This TCR was sampled from a woman in her forties or fifties in good health and CMV-seropositive.

CDR3 loop: CASSRDRASYGYTF. Written as DNA, the CDR3 is TGTGCCAGCAGTAGGGACAGGGCGAGTTATGGCTACACCTTC. The chain combines TRBV7-9 with TRBJ1-2; 9 bases line up with TRBD1. With 6 bases clipped from V and 5 bases from J, the junction kept 7 bases outside the gene matches. The CDR3 consists of 14 residues. Per the germline V gene, CDR1 is SEHNR and CDR2 is FQNEAQ (reference sequence).